This T cell receptor beta chain stems from a study of shared clonotypes between healthy human individuals. Study context: Samples came from two female and a few male donors aged 18 to 49.

Notes on the study in general: Rarefaction curves obtained for sorted subsets showed sequencing incomplete despite large depth. There were few donors, and this limited the genetic and exposure-history diversity represented. An expected dependence of interdonor clonotype sharing on sequencing depth was noted.

CDR3 length: 13 amino acids. Germline assignment: CDR1 MDHEN and CDR2 SYDVKM. Deletions cut 8 bases from V and 3 bases from J, with 8 bases between. In this sample, this clone turned up once. Its antigen is not known. The data were produced by immunoSEQ multiplex PCR, yet TCRdb's version contains in-frame clones alone and is incomplete. The table shows some 700,000 clones, with about 92% occurring only once. The source is a man younger than 35 in good health. Some clones in this sample may be carry-over from other donors' samples. The chain uses TRBV28 and TRBJ1-6; D call uncertain. Material: memory CD8+ T cells from PBMCs. Subset in this sample: CD45RO+ cells pooled with CCR7-negative TemRA cells. The CDR3 is CASGARYNSPLHF. CDR3 coding DNA: TGTGCCAGCGGCGCCCGCTATAATTCACCCCTCCACTTT.